This entry is about one T cell receptor beta chain. This sample was included in a study of blood T cell repertoires in COVID-19. Study in general: Acute-phase and convalescent COVID-19 samples originated in the United States, Italy and Spain. PBMCs, B-cell-depleted T cells, or T cells provided the cDNA or gDNA that made up the material.

J lost 5 bases, V lost 4 bases, and 10 bases had no gene match. Germline CDR1 and CDR2: KGHDR and SFDVKD. The CDR3 length is 17 residues. In the study's own analysis: Amplification from reference gene primers served as the basis for estimated nucleated cell counts. Using immunoSEQ multiplex PCR, the repertoire was profiled, and TCRdb retains in-frame clones only, with some absent. V, J and clone size are those of that table, while D and trimming were read from the DNA. The data hold about 230,000 clones, with approximately 88% observed a single time. This chain links TRBV24-1 with TRBJ2-5; 12 nucleotides match TRBD2. Sequenced material: peripheral blood. This sequence was found in a man between 40 and 49 years old with acute or convalescent COVID-19. In nucleotides, the CDR3 is TGTGCCACCAGTGAATTCCTAGCGGGAGGGCCTCGGGAGACCCAGTACTTC. It specifies CATSEFLAGGPRETQYF.